Below, 18 T cell receptor beta chains from the same sample are listed, as sequenced in a study of blood T cell repertoires in COVID-19. TCRdb's table, derived via immunoSEQ multiplex PCR, lists solely in-frame clones and lacks some. The table records roughly 230,000 clones, around 87% of them present only once. The sequenced material came from peripheral blood. The receptors come from an older woman with COVID-19, enrolled during active disease.

CDR3 amino acids: CASTFAQGQPSYGYTF. CDR3 sequence (DNA): TGTGCCAGCACGTTCGCCCAGGGACAGCCTTCCTATGGCTACACCTTC. The genes are TRBV18 and TRBJ1-2; 7 bases fit TRBD1. The CDR3 runs 16 residues. V dropped 8 bases and J dropped 4; count of bases not matched to a gene: 16. Germline V gene data show CDR1 as KGHSH and CDR2 as LQKENI.

The chain links TRBV4-3 to TRBJ2-1; 7 bases match TRBD1. The ends lost 1 base at V and 2 bases at J; junction bases unmatched: 2. The CDR3 totals 15 residues. Germline V lookup: CDR1 LGHNA, CDR2 YSLEER. CDR3 DNA sequence: TGCGCCAGCAGCCAAGGGACAGGAGCCTACAATGAGCAGTTCTTC. This codes for CASSQGTGAYNEQFF.

The chain carries TRBV9 and TRBJ2-1; the D gene is possibly TRBD2 (5 bases). V dropped 7 bases and J dropped 9 bases, with 14 bases sitting between them. Germline loops: CDR1 SGDLS, CDR2 YYNGEE. This CDR3 is built from 12 residues. DNA of the CDR3: TGTGCCAGCGAAACTAGGATCGGTGAGCAGTTCTTC. It yields the protein CASETRIGEQFF.

This chain uses TRBV7-2 with TRBJ2-1; 11 bases fit TRBD2. The germline CDR1 and CDR2 sequences are SGHTA and FQGNSA. This CDR3 has 16 residues. V trimming: 5 bases; J trimming: 4 bases; junction bases outside the gene matches: 7. The CDR3 reads CASSPRRLAGYNEQFF. CDR3 coding DNA: TGTGCCAGCAGCCCAAGAAGACTAGCGGGGTACAATGAGCAGTTCTTC. Full variable domain (outside the CDR3, taken from reference TRBV7-2 and TRBJ2-1): GAGVSQSPSNKVTEKGKDVELRCDPISGHTALYWYRQSLGQGLEFLIYFQGNSAPDKSGLPSDRFSAERTGGSVSTLTIQRTQQEDSAVYLCASSPRRLAGYNEQFFGPGTRLTVL.

The CDR3 coding sequence is TGCGCCAGCAGCCCCCTCGGAGGTAACTATGGCTACACCTTC. Encoded protein: CASSPLGGNYGYTF. The V and J genes are TRBV4-1 and TRBJ1-2; D is unclear. Trimming removed 4 bases from V and 1 base from J, with 10 bases in between. This CDR3 comprises 14 residues. Per germline, CDR1 MGHRA and CDR2 YSYEKL.

The CDR3 DNA sequence: TGTGCCAGCAGAAGGAGTTCTGAAGCTTTCTTT. Translated: CASRRSSEAFF. The rearrangement links TRBV27 to TRBJ1-1; D uncertain. There are 11 residues in the CDR3. Germline V CDR1 and CDR2: MNHEY, SMNVEV (reference sequence). V was trimmed by 6 bases and J by 6 bases, leaving 8 bases between them.

The chain couples TRBV4-3 to TRBJ1-6; a weak D match, TRBD1 (6 bases). The CDR3 sequence is 15 residues long. V was pared by 0 bases and J by 6 bases, with 9 bases between. Germline lookup yields CDR1 LGHNA and CDR2 YSLEER. CDR3 protein: CASSQDRGVNSPLHF. The CDR3 nucleotides are TGCGCCAGCAGCCAAGACAGGGGAGTTAATTCACCCCTCCACTTT.

This clone was seen only a few times. V and J are TRBV18 and TRBJ1-1; 7 nucleotides match TRBD1. The CDR3 runs 15 residues. CDR1 KGHSH and CDR2 LQKENI come from the germline V gene. V gave up 2 bases and J gave up 5 bases; unmatched junction bases: 8. Here the CDR3 reads CASSPLGTVGTEAFF. The CDR3 DNA sequence: TGTGCCAGCTCACCATTGGGGACAGTTGGAACTGAAGCTTTCTTT.

This sequence joins TRBV19 and TRBJ1-5; 7 nucleotides line up with TRBD1. V gave up 3 bases and J gave up 1 base; unmatched junction bases: 3. Germline loops: CDR1 LNHDA, CDR2 SQIVND (reference sequence). The CDR3 covers 15 residues. The CDR3 spells CASSMEQGSNQPQHF. CDR3 sequence (DNA): TGTGCCAGTAGTATGGAACAGGGGAGCAATCAGCCCCAGCATTTT. Using reference TRBV19 and TRBJ1-5 for the parts outside the CDR3, the full variable domain is DGGITQSPKYLFRKEGQNVTLSCEQNLNHDAMYWYRQDPGQGLRLIYYSQIVNDFQKGDIAEGYSVSREKKESFPLTVTSAQKNPTAFYLCASSMEQGSNQPQHFGDGTRLSIL.

V and J are TRBV27 and TRBJ2-2, with D maybe TRBD2 (6 bases). This CDR3 comprises 19 residues. V was trimmed by 0 bases and J by 6 bases, leaving 23 bases between them. Germline values: CDR1 MNHEY, CDR2 SMNVEV (reference sequence). CDR3 in amino acids: CASSLSPMIVAGGSGELFF. Written as DNA, the CDR3 is TGTGCCAGCAGTTTATCCCCCATGATTGTCGCCGGGGGATCCGGGGAGCTGTTTTTT.

This clone came up once. CDR3 in amino acids: CASSLQVLNTEAFF. CDR3 DNA: TGTGCCAGCTCATTACAGGTCTTGAACACTGAAGCTTTCTTT. The rearrangement uses TRBV18 and TRBJ1-1; tentative D call: TRBD1 (5 bases). The CDR3 consists of 14 residues. The V end lost 5 bases, the J end lost 0 bases, and 10 bases lay between the germline ends. Per germline, CDR1 KGHSH and CDR2 LQKENI.

The chain uses TRBV4-3 and TRBJ1-1; TRBD1 is a possible D gene (6 bases). From germline, CDR1 is LGHNA and CDR2 YSLEER. The V end lost 4 bases, the J end lost 9 bases, and 18 bases lay between the germline ends. The CDR3 runs 14 residues. The CDR3 protein is CASSPAGVPLKAFF. For the CDR3, the DNA is TGCGCCAGCAGCCCGGCAGGGGTCCCCTTAAAAGCTTTCTTT.

The chain links TRBV7-9 to TRBJ1-2, with 7 positions matching TRBD1. The germline CDR1 and CDR2 sequences are SEHNR and FQNEAQ (reference sequence). The CDR3 has 14 amino acids. With 4 bases clipped from V and 3 bases from J, the junction kept 5 bases outside the gene matches. The DNA of the CDR3 is TGTGCCAGCAGCTCAGAGGGGGCTGACTATGGCTACACCTTC. Amino acids: CASSSEGADYGYTF.

V and J are TRBV5-5 and TRBJ2-7; TRBD1 is a possible D gene (5 bases). Germline CDR1 is SGHKS and CDR2 is YYEKEE (reference sequence). The CDR3 loop spans 14 amino acids. V dropped 0 bases and J dropped 3 bases, with 10 bases sitting between them. The DNA of the CDR3 is TGTGCCAGCAGCTTGGAAGGGGCAGTCTACGAGCAGTACTTC. Amino acid sequence: CASSLEGAVYEQYF.

The chain carries TRBV3-1 (or the pseudogene TRBV3-2) and TRBJ2-1; maybe TRBD2 (6 bases). V lost 1 base and J lost 15, with 13 bases in between. Germline lookup yields CDR1 LGHDT and CDR2 YNNKEL (reference sequence). The CDR3 is 12 residues long. The CDR3 DNA reads TGTGCCAGCAGCCAAGGACGCGGGGTCGGGTTCTTC. Amino acids: CASSQGRGVGFF.

The gene calls are TRBV5-5 and TRBJ2-3; 7 bases fit TRBD1. The germline V gene has CDR1 SGHKS and CDR2 YYEKEE (reference sequence). With V trimmed by 5 bases and J by 1 base, 10 bases remained unmatched. CDR3 length: 16 residues. CDR3 in amino acids: CASSSTGSSGTDTQYF. DNA for the CDR3: TGTGCCAGCAGTTCGACAGGGAGTTCGGGCACAGATACGCAGTATTTT.

This sequence joins TRBV5-6 and TRBJ2-7; D call uncertain. Trimming left V 7 bases short and J 0 bases short, with 11 bases between. The germline V gene has CDR1 SGHDT and CDR2 YYEEEE. CDR3 length equals 13 residues. In DNA form, the CDR3 reads TGTGCCAGCTCGTACGGGTCCTCCTACGAGCAGTACTTC. Amino acid sequence: CASSYGSSYEQYF.

The genes are TRBV7-3 and TRBJ1-3; 7 bases fit TRBD1. Trimming at V came to 5 bases and at J to 0 bases, leaving 25 bases not matched to a gene. Germline values: CDR1 SGHTA, CDR2 FQGTGA. This CDR3 is built from 22 residues. CDR3 bases: TGTGCCAGCAGCACTCAACCAGAGGTCCTACAGGGGCCGATACCCTCTGGAAACACCATATATTTT. Translating it yields CASSTQPEVLQGPIPSGNTIYF.